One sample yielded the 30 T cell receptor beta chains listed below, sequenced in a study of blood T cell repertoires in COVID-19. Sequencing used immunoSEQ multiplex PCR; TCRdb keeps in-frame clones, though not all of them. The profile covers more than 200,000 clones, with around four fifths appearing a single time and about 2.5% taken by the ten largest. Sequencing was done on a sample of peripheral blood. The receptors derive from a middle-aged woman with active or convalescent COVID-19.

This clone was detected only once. CDR3 sequence: CASSPWGGEAFF. The CDR3 DNA reads TGTGCCAGCAGTCCCTGGGGGGGAGAAGCTTTCTTT. The chain carries TRBV9 and TRBJ1-1, with a tentative D call TRBD1 (5 bases). In germline, CDR1 is SGDLS, CDR2 YYNGEE. Trimming removed 5 bases from V and 8 bases from J, with 13 bases in between. This CDR3 has 12 residues. Filled out from reference TRBV9 and TRBJ1-1, the complete variable domain reads DSGVTQTPKHLITATGQRVTLRCSPRSGDLSVYWYQQSLDQGLQFLIQYYNGEERAKGNILERFSAQQFPDLHSELNLSSLELGDSALYFCASSPWGGEAFFGQGTRLTVV.

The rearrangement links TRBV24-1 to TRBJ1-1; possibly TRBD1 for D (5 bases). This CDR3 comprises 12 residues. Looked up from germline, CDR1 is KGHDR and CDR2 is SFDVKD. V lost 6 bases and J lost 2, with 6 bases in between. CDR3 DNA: TGTGCCACCAGTACAGGAAACACTGAAGCTTTCTTT. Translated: CATSTGNTEAFF.

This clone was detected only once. CDR3 coding DNA: TGCGCCAGCAGGGCAGGGGAGATTGGCTCCTATAATTCACCCCTCCACTTT. Translating it yields CASRAGEIGSYNSPLHF. This chain joins TRBV4-1 and TRBJ1-6; maybe TRBD1 (6 bases). Trimming shortened V by 6 bases and J by 0 bases, and 15 bases separated the two germline ends. Germline lookup yields CDR1 MGHRA and CDR2 YSYEKL. CDR3 length equals 17 residues.

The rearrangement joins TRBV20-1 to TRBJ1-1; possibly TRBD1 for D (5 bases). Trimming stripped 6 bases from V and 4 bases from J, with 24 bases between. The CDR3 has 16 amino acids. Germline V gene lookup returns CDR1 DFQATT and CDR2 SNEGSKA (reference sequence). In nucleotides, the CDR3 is TGCAGTGCCAGTTGGCTTGGAAGAACAGGTACCACTGAAGCTTTCTTT. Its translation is CSASWLGRTGTTEAFF.

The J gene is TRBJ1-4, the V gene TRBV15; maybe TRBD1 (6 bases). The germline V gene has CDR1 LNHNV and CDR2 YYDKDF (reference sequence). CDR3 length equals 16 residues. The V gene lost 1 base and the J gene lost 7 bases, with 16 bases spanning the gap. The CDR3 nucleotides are TGTGCCACCAGCAGAGGTGGGCACAGGGTAAGTGAAAAACTGTTTTTT. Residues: CATSRGGHRVSEKLFF. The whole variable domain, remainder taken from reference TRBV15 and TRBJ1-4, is DAMVIQNPRYQVTQFGKPVTLSCSQTLNHNVMYWYQQKSSQAPKLLFHYYDKDFNNEADTPDNFQSRRPNTSFCFLDIRSPGLGDTAMYLCATSRGGHRVSEKLFFGSGTQLSVL.

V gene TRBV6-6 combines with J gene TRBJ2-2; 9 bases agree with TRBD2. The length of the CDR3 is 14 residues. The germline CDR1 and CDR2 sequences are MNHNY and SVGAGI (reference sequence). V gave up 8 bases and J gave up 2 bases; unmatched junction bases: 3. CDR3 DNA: TGTGCCAGCGTCGGGACTAGCAACACCGGGGAGCTGTTTTTT. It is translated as CASVGTSNTGELFF.

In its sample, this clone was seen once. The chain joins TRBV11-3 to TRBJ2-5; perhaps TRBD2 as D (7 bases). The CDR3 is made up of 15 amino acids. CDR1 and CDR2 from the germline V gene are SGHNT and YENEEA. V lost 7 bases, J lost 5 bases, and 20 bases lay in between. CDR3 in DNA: TGTGCCAGCATCCAAGACGGGGGGCGCGACGAGACCCAGTACTTC. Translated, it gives CASIQDGGRDETQYF.

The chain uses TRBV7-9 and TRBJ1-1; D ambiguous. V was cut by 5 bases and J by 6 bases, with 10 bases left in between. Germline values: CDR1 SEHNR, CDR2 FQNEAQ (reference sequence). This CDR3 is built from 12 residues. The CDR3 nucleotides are TGTGCCAGCAGCCTTGGAGGGTCTGAAGCTTTCTTT. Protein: CASSLGGSEAFF. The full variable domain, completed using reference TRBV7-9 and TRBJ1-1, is DTGVSQNPRHKITKRGQNVTFRCDPISEHNRLYWYRQTLGQGPEFLTYFQNEAQLEKSRLLSDRFSAERPKGSFSTLEIQRTEQGDSAMYLCASSLGGSEAFFGQGTRLTVV.

The CDR3, as DNA: TGCGCCAGCAGCCGCCCGGACAGGAGAGGTGGCTACACCTTC. As protein: CASSRPDRRGGYTF. The chain recombines TRBV4-3 with TRBJ1-2, with 7 bases that match TRBD1. Germline V gene data show CDR1 as LGHNA and CDR2 as YSLEER. The V and J ends lost 4 bases and 7 bases, in that order; junction bases with no gene match: 9. The CDR3 sequence is 14 residues long.

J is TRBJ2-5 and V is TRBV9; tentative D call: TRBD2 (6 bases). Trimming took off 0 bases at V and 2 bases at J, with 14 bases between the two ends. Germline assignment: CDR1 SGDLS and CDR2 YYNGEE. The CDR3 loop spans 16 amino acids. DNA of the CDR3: TGTGCCAGCAGCGTAGCTGGGGGGTTGGTGCAAGAGACCCAGTACTTC. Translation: CASSVAGGLVQETQYF. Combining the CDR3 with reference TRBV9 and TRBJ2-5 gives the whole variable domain DSGVTQTPKHLITATGQRVTLRCSPRSGDLSVYWYQQSLDQGLQFLIQYYNGEERAKGNILERFSAQQFPDLHSELNLSSLELGDSALYFCASSVAGGLVQETQYFGPGTRLLVL.

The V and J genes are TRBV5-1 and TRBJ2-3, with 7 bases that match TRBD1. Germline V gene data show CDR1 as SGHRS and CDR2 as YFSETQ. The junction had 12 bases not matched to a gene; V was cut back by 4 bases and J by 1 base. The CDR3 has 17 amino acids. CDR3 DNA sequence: TGCGCCAGCAGCACTTCGACAGGGTACCTTCGCACAGATACGCAGTATTTT. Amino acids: CASSTSTGYLRTDTQYF.

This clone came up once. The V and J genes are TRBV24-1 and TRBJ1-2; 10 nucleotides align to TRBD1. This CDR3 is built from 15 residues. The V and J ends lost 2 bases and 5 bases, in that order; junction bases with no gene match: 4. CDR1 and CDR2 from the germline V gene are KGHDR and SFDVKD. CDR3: CATSDSPGQGYGYTF. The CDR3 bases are TGTGCCACCAGTGATTCACCGGGACAGGGGTATGGCTACACCTTC.

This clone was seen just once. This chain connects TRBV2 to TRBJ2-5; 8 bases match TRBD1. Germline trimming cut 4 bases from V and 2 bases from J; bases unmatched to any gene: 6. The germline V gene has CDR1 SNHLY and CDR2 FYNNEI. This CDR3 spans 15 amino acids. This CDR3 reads CASSGGWTGQETQYF. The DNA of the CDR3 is TGTGCCAGCAGTGGGGGATGGACAGGGCAAGAGACCCAGTACTTC.

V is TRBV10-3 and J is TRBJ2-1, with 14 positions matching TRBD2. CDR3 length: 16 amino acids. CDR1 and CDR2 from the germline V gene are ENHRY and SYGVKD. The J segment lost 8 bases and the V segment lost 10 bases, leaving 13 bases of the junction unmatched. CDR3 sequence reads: CATSPGLAGVFDEQFF. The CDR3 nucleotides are TGTGCCACGAGCCCGGGACTAGCGGGAGTTTTCGATGAGCAGTTCTTC.

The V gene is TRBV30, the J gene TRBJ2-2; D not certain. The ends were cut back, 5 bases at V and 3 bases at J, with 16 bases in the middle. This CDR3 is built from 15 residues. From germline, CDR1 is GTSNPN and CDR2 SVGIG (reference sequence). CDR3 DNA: TGTGCCTGGGGCTCGGCGCGGTCGTACACCGGGGAGCTGTTTTTT. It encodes CAWGSARSYTGELFF.

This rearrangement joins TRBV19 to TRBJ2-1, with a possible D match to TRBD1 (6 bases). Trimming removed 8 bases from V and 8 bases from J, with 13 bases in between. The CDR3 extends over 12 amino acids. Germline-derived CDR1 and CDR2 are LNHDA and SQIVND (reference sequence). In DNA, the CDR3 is TGTGCCAGTCGCCCTAGGGGGTATGAGCAGTTCTTC. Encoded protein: CASRPRGYEQFF.

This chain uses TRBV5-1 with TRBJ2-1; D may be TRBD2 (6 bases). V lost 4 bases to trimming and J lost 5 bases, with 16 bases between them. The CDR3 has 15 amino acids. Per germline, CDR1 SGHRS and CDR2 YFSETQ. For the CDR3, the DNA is TGCGCCAGCAGCCCCCGGGCTAGCGAGCACAATGAGCAGTTCTTC. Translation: CASSPRASEHNEQFF.

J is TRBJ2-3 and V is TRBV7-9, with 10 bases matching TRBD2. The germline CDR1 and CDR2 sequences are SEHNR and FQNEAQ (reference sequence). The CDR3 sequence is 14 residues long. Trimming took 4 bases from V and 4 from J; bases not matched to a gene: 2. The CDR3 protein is CASSSSGGADTQYF. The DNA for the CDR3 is TGTGCCAGCAGCTCTAGCGGGGGCGCAGATACGCAGTATTTT.

CDR3 residues: CASSYVGTSSYNEQFF. For the CDR3, the DNA is TGTGCCAGCAGTTACGTTGGGACTAGCTCCTACAATGAGCAGTTCTTC. The chain links TRBV6-2 or TRBV6-3 to TRBJ2-1; 8 bases map to TRBD2. This CDR3 is 16 amino acids long. V dropped 2 bases and J dropped 0; count of bases not matched to a gene: 3. Germline V gene data show CDR1 as MNHEY and CDR2 as SVGEGT.

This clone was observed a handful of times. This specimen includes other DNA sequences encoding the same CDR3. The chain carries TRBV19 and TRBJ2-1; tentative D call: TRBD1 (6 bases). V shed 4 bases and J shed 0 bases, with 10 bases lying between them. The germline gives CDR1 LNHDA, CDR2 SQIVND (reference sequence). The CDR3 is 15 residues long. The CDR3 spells CASSTRQVSYNEQFF. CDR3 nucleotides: TGTGCCAGTAGTACCCGACAGGTCTCCTACAATGAGCAGTTCTTC.

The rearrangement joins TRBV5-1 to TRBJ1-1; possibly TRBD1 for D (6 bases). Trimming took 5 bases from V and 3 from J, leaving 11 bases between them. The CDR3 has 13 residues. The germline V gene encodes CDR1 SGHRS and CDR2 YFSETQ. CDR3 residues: CASRQGTDTEAFF. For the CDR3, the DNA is TGCGCCAGCAGACAGGGCACGGACACTGAAGCTTTCTTT.

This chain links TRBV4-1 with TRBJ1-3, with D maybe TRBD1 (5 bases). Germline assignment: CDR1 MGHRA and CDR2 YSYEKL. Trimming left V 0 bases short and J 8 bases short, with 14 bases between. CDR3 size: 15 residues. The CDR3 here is CASSQEGGWGDTIYF. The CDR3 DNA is TGCGCCAGCAGCCAAGAGGGTGGTTGGGGCGACACCATATATTTT.

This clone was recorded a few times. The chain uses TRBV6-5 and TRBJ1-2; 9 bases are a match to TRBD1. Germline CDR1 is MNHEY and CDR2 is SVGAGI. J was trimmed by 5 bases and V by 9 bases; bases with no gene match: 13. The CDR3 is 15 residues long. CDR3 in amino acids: CASMMTGGKLYGYTF. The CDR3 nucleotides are TGTGCCAGTATGATGACAGGGGGAAAGTTGTATGGCTACACCTTC.

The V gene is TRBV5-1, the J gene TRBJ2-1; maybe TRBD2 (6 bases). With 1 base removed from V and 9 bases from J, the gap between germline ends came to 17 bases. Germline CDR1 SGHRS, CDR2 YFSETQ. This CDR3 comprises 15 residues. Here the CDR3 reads CASSLWASDRGEQFF. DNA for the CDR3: TGCGCCAGCAGCTTGTGGGCTAGCGATAGGGGTGAGCAGTTCTTC.

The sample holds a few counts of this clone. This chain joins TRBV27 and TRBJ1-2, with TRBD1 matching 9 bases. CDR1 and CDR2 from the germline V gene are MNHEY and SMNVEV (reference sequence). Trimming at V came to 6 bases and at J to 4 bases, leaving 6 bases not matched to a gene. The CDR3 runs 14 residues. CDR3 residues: CASRLQGAGYGYTF. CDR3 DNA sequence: TGTGCCAGCAGGTTACAGGGGGCGGGCTATGGCTACACCTTC.

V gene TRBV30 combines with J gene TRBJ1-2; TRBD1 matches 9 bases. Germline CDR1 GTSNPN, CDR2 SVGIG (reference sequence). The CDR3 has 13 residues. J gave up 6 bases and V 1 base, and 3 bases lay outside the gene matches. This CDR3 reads CAWSGRTGDGYTF. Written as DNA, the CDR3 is TGTGCCTGGAGTGGGAGGACAGGGGATGGCTACACCTTC.

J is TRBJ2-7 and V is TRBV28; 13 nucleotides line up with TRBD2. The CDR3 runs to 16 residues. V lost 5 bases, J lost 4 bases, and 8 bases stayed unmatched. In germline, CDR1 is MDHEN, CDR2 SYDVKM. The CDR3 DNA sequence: TGTGCCAGCAGTCTCGAACTAGCGGGAGGGCCTTACGAGCAGTACTTC. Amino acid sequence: CASSLELAGGPYEQYF.

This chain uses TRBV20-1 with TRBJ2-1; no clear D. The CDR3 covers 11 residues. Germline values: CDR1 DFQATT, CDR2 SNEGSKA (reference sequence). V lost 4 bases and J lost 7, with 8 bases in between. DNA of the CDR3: TGCAGTGCTAACAGCCCTAATGAGCAGTTCTTC. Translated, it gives CSANSPNEQFF.

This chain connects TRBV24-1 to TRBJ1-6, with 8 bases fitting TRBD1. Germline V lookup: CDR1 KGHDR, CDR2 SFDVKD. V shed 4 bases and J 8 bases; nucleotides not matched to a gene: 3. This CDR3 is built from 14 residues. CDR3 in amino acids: CATSETGEDSPLHF. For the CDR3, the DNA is TGTGCCACCAGTGAGACAGGGGAGGATTCACCCCTCCACTTT.

CDR3 DNA sequence: TGTGCCAGCAGCAGCACCGCGGGAGACTATGAGCAGTTCTTC. This sequence encodes CASSSTAGDYEQFF. The V gene is TRBV7-9, the J gene TRBJ2-1, with 7 bases fitting TRBD2. This CDR3 region has 14 residues. Germline trimming cut 5 bases from V and 8 bases from J; bases unmatched to any gene: 9. From germline, CDR1 is SEHNR and CDR2 FQNEAQ (reference sequence).